This TCR beta chain emerged from a study of shared clonotypes between healthy human individuals. Study-level background: Donors had three CD4 naive, three CD4 memory, two CD8 naive and one CD8 memory plate apiece.

Germline V gene sequence: CDR1 SGHAT, CDR2 FQNNGV. V was shortened by 1 base and J by 7 bases, with 11 bases between the two germline ends. This CDR3 spans 13 amino acids. Naive CD8 cells lacked CD45RO and underwent positive selection for CCR7, leaving out terminally differentiated effector memory CD45RA+ cells. TCRdb's copy holds only in-frame clones and misses some; the assay was immunoSEQ multiplex PCR. Of 550,000 to 750,000 clones in the sample, just under 97% were seen once. V and J are TRBV11-2 and TRBJ2-7, with D perhaps matching TRBD1 or TRBD2 (5 bases each). The source is a woman in her twenties or thirties in good health. Sequencing input: naive CD8+ T cells sorted from blood. CDR3 coding DNA: TGTGCCAGCAGCTTAGGGGACCCGAGGGAGCAGTACTTC. Its translation: CASSLGDPREQYF.